A single sample gave rise to the 31 T cell receptor beta chains below, sequenced in a study of T-cell memory formation after mild COVID-19. TCRdb passed the 5' RACE reads through MiXCR, listing each CDR3 protein once. Of 350,000 to 550,000 distinct CDR3 sequences listed, roughly 18% are singletons. Sequencing was carried out using PBMCs or a T cell subset sorted from them (not recorded which). These receptors originate from a man between 18 and 29 years old who had mild COVID-19 (a few samples of this study predate the infection). Cell type and time point are not known.

This clonotype was seen only a few times. The chain joins TRBV21-1 to TRBJ2-5; the table's D call, TRBD1, has no DNA check behind it. TRBV21-1 is noted as a pseudogene. The CDR3 is 16 residues long. The DNA of the CDR3 is TGTGCCAGCAGCGCGCGCCGAGGGGCCGGACAAGAGACCCAGTACTTC. Protein sequence: CASSARRGAGQETQYF.

This clonotype was observed a handful of times. The chain couples TRBV6-2 or TRBV6-3 to TRBJ1-1, with 10 bases lining up with TRBD1. J gave up 7 bases and V 5 bases, and 10 bases lay outside the gene matches. The CDR3 runs to 15 residues. Per germline, CDR1 MNHEY and CDR2 SVGEGT. The CDR3: CASSLYPGTGDEAFF. The CDR3 DNA sequence: TGTGCCAGCAGTCTTTATCCCGGGACAGGGGATGAAGCTTTCTTT.

Only a few counts were recorded for this clonotype. V is TRBV6-2 or TRBV6-3 and J is TRBJ2-3, with D maybe TRBD2 (5 bases). From germline, CDR1 is MNHEY and CDR2 SVGEGT. V gave up 6 bases and J gave up 5 bases, with 12 bases separating them. This CDR3 spans 13 amino acids. CDR3 sequence (DNA): TGTGCCAGCAGCCAACTAGGGAAAGATACGCAGTATTTT. The encoded protein is CASSQLGKDTQYF.

In its sample, this clonotype was seen once. CDR3 loop: CASRGSGVKGQFF. The CDR3 coding sequence is TGTGCCAGCAGAGGAAGCGGGGTCAAGGGGCAGTTCTTC. V usage is TRBV6-2 or TRBV6-3 and J usage is TRBJ2-1; 7 nucleotides line up with TRBD2. Trimming cost V 6 bases and J 12 bases; bases outside gene matches: 11. The CDR3 extends over 13 amino acids. Germline CDR1 and CDR2: MNHEY and SVGEGT.

The V gene is TRBV7-8, the J gene TRBJ1-5; TRBD1 might be the D (5 bases). The CDR3 is 13 residues long. The germline gives CDR1 SGHVS, CDR2 FQNEAQ. V was trimmed by 4 bases and J by 5 bases, leaving 9 bases between them. The DNA for the CDR3 is TGTGCCAGCAGCTCAGGGTTGGATCAGCCCCAGCATTTT. Translation: CASSSGLDQPQHF.

The J gene is TRBJ2-3, the V gene TRBV2, with D perhaps matching TRBD1 or TRBD2 (5 bases each). The CDR3 runs to 15 residues. The V end lost 3 bases, the J end lost 1 base, and 11 bases lay between the germline ends. Per germline, CDR1 SNHLY and CDR2 FYNNEI. The CDR3 sequence is CASSDDRGGTDTQYF. Written as DNA, the CDR3 is TGTGCCAGCAGTGATGACCGAGGGGGCACAGATACGCAGTATTTT.

This clonotype occurred a few times. The V call is TRBV28, the J call TRBJ2-7; D is perhaps TRBD2 (5 bases). Germline V lookup: CDR1 MDHEN, CDR2 SYDVKM. V gave up 10 bases and J gave up 2 bases, with 15 bases separating them. The CDR3 length is 13 residues. The CDR3 nucleotides are TGTGCCACGCGGGCCGGGCTAACCTACGAGCAGTACTTC. Protein sequence: CATRAGLTYEQYF.

The gene calls are TRBV9 and TRBJ1-1; maybe TRBD1 (5 bases). The CDR3 runs to 14 residues. In germline, CDR1 is SGDLS, CDR2 YYNGEE. The ends were cut back, 4 bases at V and 1 base at J, with 11 bases in the middle. This chain's CDR3 is CASSTGAGNTEAFF. The CDR3 DNA reads as TGTGCCAGCAGCACTGGGGCGGGGAACACTGAAGCTTTCTTT.

This clonotype was counted many times. The chain is built from TRBV5-6 and TRBJ2-7, with D hard to call. Trimming took off 4 bases at V and 2 bases at J, with 7 bases between the two ends. The germline V gene encodes CDR1 SGHDT and CDR2 YYEEEE. CDR3 size: 12 residues. The CDR3: CASSMGPYEQYF. The CDR3 bases are TGTGCCAGCAGCATGGGCCCCTACGAGCAGTACTTC. The complete variable domain, with remaining parts taken from reference TRBV5-6 and TRBJ2-7, reads DAGVTQSPTHLIKTRGQQVTLRCSPKSGHDTVSWYQQALGQGPQFIFQYYEEEERQRGNFPDRFSGHQFPNYSSELNVNALLLGDSALYLCASSMGPYEQYFGPGTRLTVT.

This clonotype appeared once. This CDR3 is CASSLVGTSNTEAFF. CDR3 sequence (DNA): TGTGCCAGCAGTTTGGTGGGGACTTCCAACACTGAAGCTTTCTTT. The chain uses TRBV28 and TRBJ1-1, with a possible D match to TRBD1 (5 bases). CDR1 is MDHEN, CDR2 SYDVKM, per germline. The CDR3 sequence is 15 residues long. V was trimmed by 3 bases and J by 2 bases, leaving 13 bases between them.

This clonotype was observed many times. The rearrangement uses TRBV5-5 and TRBJ1-1; D gene ambiguous. Germline V gene data show CDR1 as SGHKS and CDR2 as YYEKEE (reference sequence). The CDR3 is made up of 15 amino acids. Trimming removed 4 bases from V and 3 bases from J, with 16 bases in between. CDR3 sequence: CASSTAAEGYTEAFF. The CDR3 nucleotides read TGTGCCAGCAGCACCGCGGCAGAGGGATACACTGAAGCTTTCTTT.

This clonotype was seen a few times. The chain links TRBV18 to TRBJ2-5, with 11 nucleotides matching TRBD2. V trimming: 1 base; J trimming: 3 bases; junction bases outside the gene matches: 7. Looked up from germline, CDR1 is KGHSH and CDR2 is LQKENI. The CDR3 runs to 17 residues. The CDR3 protein is CASSPRVTLAGEETQYF. CDR3 nucleotides: TGTGCCAGCTCACCACGGGTGACACTAGCGGGGGAAGAGACCCAGTACTTC.

The J gene is TRBJ2-3, the V gene TRBV20-1; D is perhaps TRBD2 (7 bases). V lost 3 bases to trimming and J lost 4 bases, with 17 bases between them. In germline, CDR1 is DFQATT, CDR2 SNEGSKA (reference sequence). This CDR3 is built from 15 residues. This CDR3 is CSARVSRGRSDTQYF. Written as DNA, the CDR3 is TGCAGTGCTAGGGTGTCGCGGGGGCGATCAGATACGCAGTATTTT.

The rearrangement links TRBV6-6 to TRBJ1-2, with D perhaps matching TRBD1 (6 bases). The CDR3 extends over 16 amino acids. Between the trimmed V and J ends, which lost 7 bases and 6 bases, there was a span of 24 bases. CDR1 is MNHNY, CDR2 SVGAGI, per germline (reference sequence). The CDR3 DNA reads TGTGCCAGCACCCCCTCCGGGGGGCTACGGCTCGATGGCTACACCTTC. It yields the protein CASTPSGGLRLDGYTF.

This clonotype was counted at least ten times. This sequence joins TRBV6-2 or TRBV6-3 and TRBJ1-1; D unresolved. The CDR3 has 14 residues. From germline, CDR1 is MNHEY and CDR2 SVGEGT. The ends were cut back, 0 bases at V and 5 bases at J, with 10 bases in the middle. The CDR3 loop is CASSYSPGETEAFF. Written as DNA, the CDR3 is TGTGCCAGCAGTTACTCCCCGGGAGAGACTGAAGCTTTCTTT.

V is TRBV12-3 or TRBV12-4 and J is TRBJ2-4, with 9 positions matching TRBD1. J was trimmed by 11 bases and V by 5 bases; bases with no gene match: 13. CDR3 length: 15 amino acids. CDR3 in amino acids: CASSIYRDRGVVQYF. Here the CDR3 DNA reads TGTGCCAGCAGTATATATCGAGACAGGGGGGTCGTTCAGTACTTC.

This sequence joins TRBV10-1 and TRBJ2-2; D is tentatively TRBD1 or TRBD2 (5 bases each). Trimming removed 0 bases at V and 5 bases at J, with 16 bases between. The CDR3 contains 17 residues. Germline CDR1 is WNHNN and CDR2 is SYGVQD (reference sequence). The CDR3 DNA is TGCGCCAGCAGTGAGTCGAGGGTTGCAGGGCAGACCGGGGAGCTGTTTTTT. This translates into CASSESRVAGQTGELFF.

The chain uses TRBV12-3 or TRBV12-4 and TRBJ2-2; possibly TRBD1 or TRBD2 for D (6 bases each). The CDR3 totals 18 residues. V was clipped by 5 bases and J by 1 base, with 20 bases between them. CDR3 coding DNA: TGTGCCAGCAGTCCAGAGGGGGAGGCCGTGTTGAACACCGGGGAGCTGTTTTTT. It codes for CASSPEGEAVLNTGELFF.

J is TRBJ2-2 and V is TRBV6-6; maybe TRBD1 (6 bases). Germline V gives CDR1 MNHNY, CDR2 SVGAGI (reference sequence). This CDR3 spans 14 amino acids. The V gene lost 8 bases and the J gene lost 0 bases, with 10 bases spanning the gap. CDR3: CASYWGPNTGELFF. CDR3 DNA: TGTGCCAGCTATTGGGGGCCGAACACCGGGGAGCTGTTTTTT.

Only a few counts were recorded for this clonotype. This chain connects TRBV4-1 to TRBJ2-7; a possible D gene is TRBD1 (5 bases). This CDR3 contains 15 residues. Germline assignment: CDR1 MGHRA and CDR2 YSYEKL. Trimming left V 2 bases short and J 1 base short, with 12 bases between. The CDR3 spells CASSQLQGNSYEQYV. The CDR3 nucleotides read TGCGCCAGCAGCCAACTGCAGGGAAATTCCTACGAGCAGTACGTC.

This clonotype was counted a few times. This chain connects TRBV4-2 to TRBJ1-1; 9 positions match TRBD1. CDR3 length: 17 residues. Germline loops: CDR1 LGHNA, CDR2 YNFKEQ. V lost 0 bases to trimming and J lost 4 bases; unmatched junction nucleotides: 9. The CDR3 DNA reads TGTGCCAGCAGCCAAGAAGCGGCCCCGGGACAGGGCACTGAAGCTTTCTTT. Its translation: CASSQEAAPGQGTEAFF.

This clonotype has more than one count but fewer than ten. V and J are TRBV5-1 and TRBJ2-5, with D uncertain. This CDR3 region has 14 residues. Germline CDR1 SGHRS, CDR2 YFSETQ. Between the trimmed V and J ends, which lost 4 bases and 4 bases, there was a span of 14 bases. CDR3 DNA sequence: TGCGCCAGCAGCCCTCTTGGGGTACCAGAGACCCAGTACTTC. Protein product: CASSPLGVPETQYF.

This clonotype was found a few times. This chain connects TRBV5-4 to TRBJ2-5, with 7 bases fitting TRBD2. V lost 2 bases and J lost 2; bases outside the gene matches: 3. CDR1 and CDR2 from the germline V gene are SGHNT and YYREEE (reference sequence). CDR3 length equals 14 residues. The CDR3: CASSFYGGQETQYF. The CDR3 DNA reads as TGTGCCAGCAGCTTTTACGGGGGGCAAGAGACCCAGTACTTC.

This clonotype was seen only a few times. The chain links TRBV4-2 to TRBJ1-1, with TRBD1 matching 7 bases. Germline-derived CDR1 and CDR2 are LGHNA and YNFKEQ. Trimming took 0 bases from V and 3 from J; bases not matched to a gene: 7. The CDR3 sequence is 16 residues long. The CDR3 sequence is CASSQDRGRGDTEAFF. The CDR3 coding sequence is TGTGCCAGCAGCCAAGATAGGGGGCGTGGGGACACTGAAGCTTTCTTT.

In its sample, this clonotype was seen a few times. The rearrangement links TRBV7-9 to TRBJ2-1; D not certain. The germline V and J ends were trimmed by 2 bases and 8 bases, with 10 bases remaining between them. Germline V gives CDR1 SEHNR, CDR2 FQNEAQ (reference sequence). CDR3 length: 13 residues. As DNA, the CDR3 is TGTGCCAGCAGCTTAATTAGGTACGATGAGCAGTTCTTC. This codes for CASSLIRYDEQFF.

The V call is TRBV6-5, the J call TRBJ2-7, with 10 bases lining up with TRBD1. This CDR3 is 15 amino acids long. Germline V lookup: CDR1 MNHEY, CDR2 SVGAGI. The trim removed 6 bases at V and 1 base at J, leaving 6 bases unmatched. The CDR3 is CASSPGTGASYEQYV. CDR3 DNA sequence: TGTGCCAGCAGCCCCGGGACAGGGGCGTCCTACGAGCAGTACGTC.

The sample holds a few counts of this clonotype. The V and J genes are TRBV7-9 and TRBJ2-5, with 9 positions matching TRBD2. The germline gives CDR1 SEHNR, CDR2 FQNEAQ (reference sequence). The CDR3 has 16 residues. With V trimmed by 0 bases and J by 2 bases, 4 bases remained unmatched. CDR3 sequence (DNA): TGTGCCAGCAGCTTAGCGGCTAGCGGGATTCAAGAGACCCAGTACTTC. Encoded protein: CASSLAASGIQETQYF.

The chain carries TRBV7-2 and TRBJ2-5; no definite D call. Per germline, CDR1 SGHTA and CDR2 FQGNSA. The CDR3 covers 14 residues. Trimming pared 5 bases from V and 5 bases from J, leaving 15 bases between. CDR3: CASSVWAAKETQYF. In DNA form, the CDR3 reads TGTGCCAGCAGCGTATGGGCGGCCAAGGAGACCCAGTACTTC.

The genes are TRBV6-5 and TRBJ1-3; D is unresolved. With 5 bases removed from V and 4 bases from J, the gap between germline ends came to 12 bases. Per the germline V gene, CDR1 is MNHEY and CDR2 is SVGAGI. The CDR3 consists of 14 residues. The CDR3 sequence is CASSDPGSGNTIYF. DNA of the CDR3: TGTGCCAGCAGTGACCCGGGCTCCGGAAACACCATATATTTT.

This chain joins TRBV4-1 and TRBJ1-2; 7 bases match TRBD1. CDR1 is MGHRA and CDR2 is YSYEKL in the germline V gene. Trimming cost V 2 bases and J 1 base; bases outside gene matches: 7. The CDR3 covers 16 residues. The CDR3 loop reads CASSQLGTGVNYGYTF. The CDR3 region has the DNA TGCGCCAGCAGCCAACTCGGAACAGGGGTTAACTATGGCTACACCTTC.

The chain carries TRBV29-1 and TRBJ1-1; 9 nucleotides line up with TRBD1. The germline V gene encodes CDR1 SQVTM and CDR2 ANQGSEA. The CDR3 has 15 residues. V shed 0 bases and J 0 bases; nucleotides not matched to a gene: 2. The CDR3 protein is CSVEDTGGMNTEAFF. The CDR3 DNA is TGCAGCGTTGAAGATACAGGGGGCATGAACACTGAAGCTTTCTTT. Looking up the rest from reference TRBV29-1 and TRBJ1-1 gives the full variable domain: SAVISQKPSRDICQRGTSLTIQCQVDSQVTMMFWYRQQPGQSLTLIATANQGSEATYESGFVIDKFPISRPNLTFSTLTVSNMSPEDSSIYLCSVEDTGGMNTEAFFGQGTRLTVV.